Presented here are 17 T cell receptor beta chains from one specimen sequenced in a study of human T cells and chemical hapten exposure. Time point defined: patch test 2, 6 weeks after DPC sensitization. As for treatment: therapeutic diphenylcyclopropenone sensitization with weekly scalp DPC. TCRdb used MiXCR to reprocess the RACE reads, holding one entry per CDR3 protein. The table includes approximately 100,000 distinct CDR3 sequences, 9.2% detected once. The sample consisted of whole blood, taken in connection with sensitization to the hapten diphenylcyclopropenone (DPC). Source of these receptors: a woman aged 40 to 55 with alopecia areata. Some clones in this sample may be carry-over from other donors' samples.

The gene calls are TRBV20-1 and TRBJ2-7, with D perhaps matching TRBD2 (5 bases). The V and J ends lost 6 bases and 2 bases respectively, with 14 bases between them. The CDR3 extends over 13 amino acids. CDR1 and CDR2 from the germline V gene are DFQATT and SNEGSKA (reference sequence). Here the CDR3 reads CSADPGSTYEQYF. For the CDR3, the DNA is TGCAGTGCCGACCCGGGATCGACCTACGAGCAGTACTTC.

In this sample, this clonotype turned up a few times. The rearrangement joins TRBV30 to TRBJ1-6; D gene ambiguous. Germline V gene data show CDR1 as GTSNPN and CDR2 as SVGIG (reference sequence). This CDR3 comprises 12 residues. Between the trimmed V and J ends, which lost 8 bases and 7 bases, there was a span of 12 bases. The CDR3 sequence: CARTRGNSPLHF. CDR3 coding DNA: TGTGCCCGGACCCGGGGAAATTCACCCCTCCACTTT.

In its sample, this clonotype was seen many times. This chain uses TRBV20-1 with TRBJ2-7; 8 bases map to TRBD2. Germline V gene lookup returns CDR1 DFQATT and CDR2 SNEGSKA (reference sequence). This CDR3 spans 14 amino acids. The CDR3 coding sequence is TGCAGCGGGTCCCCACTAGCGGTGTTATACGAGCAGTACTTC. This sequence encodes CSGSPLAVLYEQYF.

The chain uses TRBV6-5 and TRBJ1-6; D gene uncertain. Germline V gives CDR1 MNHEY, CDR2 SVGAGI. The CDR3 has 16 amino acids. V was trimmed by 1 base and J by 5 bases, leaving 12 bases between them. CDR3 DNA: TGTGCCAGCAGTTACTTATCAAGCCCCCATAATTCACCCCTCCACTTT. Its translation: CASSYLSSPHNSPLHF.

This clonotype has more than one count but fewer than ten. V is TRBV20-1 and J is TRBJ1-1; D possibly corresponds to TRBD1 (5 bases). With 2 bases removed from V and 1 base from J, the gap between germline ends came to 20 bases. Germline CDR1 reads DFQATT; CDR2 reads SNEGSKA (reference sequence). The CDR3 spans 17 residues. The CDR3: CSARPWGYSYSNTEAFF. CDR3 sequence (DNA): TGCAGTGCTAGACCCTGGGGCTACTCATATTCGAACACTGAAGCTTTCTTT.

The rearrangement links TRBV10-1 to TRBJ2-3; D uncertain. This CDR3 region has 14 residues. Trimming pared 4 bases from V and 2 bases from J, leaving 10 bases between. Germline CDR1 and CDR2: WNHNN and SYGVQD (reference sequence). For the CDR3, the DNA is TGCGCCAGCAGTGTTGGCAGTTACACAGATACGCAGTATTTT. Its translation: CASSVGSYTDTQYF.

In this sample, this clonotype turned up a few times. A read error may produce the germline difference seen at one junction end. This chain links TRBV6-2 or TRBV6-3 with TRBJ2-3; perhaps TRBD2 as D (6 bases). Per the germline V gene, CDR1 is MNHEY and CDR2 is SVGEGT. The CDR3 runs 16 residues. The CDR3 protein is CASSYRTTTRTDTQYF. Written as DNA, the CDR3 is TGTGCCAGCAGTTACCGGACTACTACACGCACGGATACGCAGTATTTT.

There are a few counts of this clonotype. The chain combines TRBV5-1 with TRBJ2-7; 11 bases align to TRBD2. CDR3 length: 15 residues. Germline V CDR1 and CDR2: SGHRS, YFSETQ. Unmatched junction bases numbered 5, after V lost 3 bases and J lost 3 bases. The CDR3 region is CASSSLAGGFYEQYF. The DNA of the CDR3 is TGCGCCAGCAGCTCTCTAGCGGGGGGTTTCTACGAGCAGTACTTC.

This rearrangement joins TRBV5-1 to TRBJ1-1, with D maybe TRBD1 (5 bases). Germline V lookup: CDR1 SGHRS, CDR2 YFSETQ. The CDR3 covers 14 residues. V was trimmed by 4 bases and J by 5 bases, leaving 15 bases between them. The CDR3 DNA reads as TGCGCCAGCAGCGGCCAGGGACTTAAGACTGAAGCTTTCTTT. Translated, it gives CASSGQGLKTEAFF.

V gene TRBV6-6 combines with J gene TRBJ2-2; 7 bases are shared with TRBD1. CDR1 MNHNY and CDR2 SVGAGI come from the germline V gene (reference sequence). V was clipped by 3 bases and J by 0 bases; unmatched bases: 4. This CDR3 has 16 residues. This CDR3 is CASSYRGQPNTGELFF. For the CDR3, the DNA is TGTGCCAGCAGTTATAGGGGACAGCCGAACACCGGGGAGCTGTTTTTT.

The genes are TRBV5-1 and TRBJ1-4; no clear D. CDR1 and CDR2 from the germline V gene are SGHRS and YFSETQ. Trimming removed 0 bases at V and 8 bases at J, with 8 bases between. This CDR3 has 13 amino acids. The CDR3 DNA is TGCGCCAGCAGCTTGGCCCCGGAGGAAAAACTGTTTTTT. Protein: CASSLAPEEKLFF. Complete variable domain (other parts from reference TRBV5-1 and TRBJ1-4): KAGVTQTPRYLIKTRGQQVTLSCSPISGHRSVSWYQQTPGQGLQFLFEYFSETQRNKGNFPGRFSGRQFSNSRSEMNVSTLELGDSALYLCASSLAPEEKLFFGSGTQLSVL.

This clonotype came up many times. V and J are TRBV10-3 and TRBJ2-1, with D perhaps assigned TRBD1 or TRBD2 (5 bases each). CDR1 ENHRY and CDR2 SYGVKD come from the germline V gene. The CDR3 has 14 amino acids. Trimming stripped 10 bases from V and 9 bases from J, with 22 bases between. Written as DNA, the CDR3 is TGTGCCACCGAAGGACTCCGGGGCGAGAGTGAGCAGTTCTTC. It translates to CATEGLRGESEQFF.

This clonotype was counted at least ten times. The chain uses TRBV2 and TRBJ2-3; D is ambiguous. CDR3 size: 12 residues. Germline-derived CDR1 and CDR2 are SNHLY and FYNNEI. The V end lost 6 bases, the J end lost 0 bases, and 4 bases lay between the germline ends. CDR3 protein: CASRLSTDTQYF. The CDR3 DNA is TGTGCCAGCAGACTCAGCACAGATACGCAGTATTTT. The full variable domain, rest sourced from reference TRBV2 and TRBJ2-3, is EPEVTQTPSHQVTQMGQEVILRCVPISNHLYFYWYRQILGQKVEFLVSFYNNEISEKSEIFDDQFSVERPDGSNFTLKIRSTKLEDSAMYFCASRLSTDTQYFGPGTRLTVL.

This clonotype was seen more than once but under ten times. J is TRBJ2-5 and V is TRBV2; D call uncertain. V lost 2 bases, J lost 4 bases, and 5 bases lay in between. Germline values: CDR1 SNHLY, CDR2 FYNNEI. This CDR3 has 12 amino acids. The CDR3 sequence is CASSEKRETQYF. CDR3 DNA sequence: TGTGCCAGCAGTGAAAAGCGAGAGACCCAGTACTTC.

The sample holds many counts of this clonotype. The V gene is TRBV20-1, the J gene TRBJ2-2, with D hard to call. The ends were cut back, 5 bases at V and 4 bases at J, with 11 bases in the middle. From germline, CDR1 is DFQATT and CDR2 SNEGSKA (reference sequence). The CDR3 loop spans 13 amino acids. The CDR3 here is CSARNIGTGELFF. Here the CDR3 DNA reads TGCAGTGCTCGCAACATCGGCACCGGGGAGCTGTTTTTT.

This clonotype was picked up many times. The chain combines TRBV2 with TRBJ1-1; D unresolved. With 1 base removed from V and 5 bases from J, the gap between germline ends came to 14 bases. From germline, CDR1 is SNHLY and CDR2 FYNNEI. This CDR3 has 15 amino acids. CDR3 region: CASSEDAVERTEAFF. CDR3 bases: TGTGCCAGCAGTGAAGATGCAGTAGAACGGACTGAAGCTTTCTTT.

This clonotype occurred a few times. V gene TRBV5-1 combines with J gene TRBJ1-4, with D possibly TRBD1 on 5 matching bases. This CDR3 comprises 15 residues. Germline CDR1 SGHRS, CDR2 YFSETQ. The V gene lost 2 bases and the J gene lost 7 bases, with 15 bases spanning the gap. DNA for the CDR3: TGCGCCAGCAGCTTACATGGCAGGGAGGGTGAAAAACTGTTTTTT. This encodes CASSLHGREGEKLFF.